This is a list of T cell receptor beta chains from one sample in a study of shared clonotypes between healthy human individuals. This table comes from immunoSEQ multiplex PCR, and its TCRdb copy is limited to in-frame clones, with some not included. There are about 2.4 million clones in the sample; approximately 92% occur only once, and 0.13% to 0.15% lies in the top ten. Material for sequencing was naive CD4+ T cells sorted from blood. These receptors all stem from a man aged 18 to 29 in good health. CDR3s include the opening cysteine and the closing phenylalanine or tryptophan. The D gene is left open where the match is weak. Size tells how often a clone was seen (once, few, many) or the class of an expanded clone, and some rows leave it out.

TRBD2 TRBJ2-3 - TRBV6-5 CASRTSGNTQYF TGTGCCAGCAGAACCAGCGGGAATACGCAGTATTTT
- TRBJ2-3 - TRBV28 CASSFWDTQYF TGTGCCAGCAGTTTTTGGGATACGCAGTATTTT
TRBD2 TRBJ2-2 - TRBV7-9 CASSPGLAGGTNTGELFF TGTGCCAGCAGCCCCGGACTAGCGGGGGGTACGAACACCGGGGAGCTGTTTTTT
TRBD2 TRBJ2-7 - TRBV6-1 CASSEALSSGVYEQYF TGTGCCAGCAGTGAAGCGCTTTCTAGCGGGGTCTACGAGCAGTACTTC
- TRBJ2-5 - TRBV11-2 CASSRGLETQYF TGTGCCAGCAGCCGGGGCTTAGAGACCCAGTACTTC
- TRBJ2-2 - TRBV4-1 CASSRGYGAVNTGELFF TGCGCCAGCAGCCGTGGTTACGGGGCGGTCAACACCGGGGAGCTGTTTTTT
- TRBJ1-1 - TRBV19 CASRLRTGNTEAFF TGTGCCAGTAGACTAAGGACGGGGAACACTGAAGCTTTCTTT
- TRBJ2-3 - TRBV27 CASSPRGDGDDTQYF TGTGCCAGCAGCCCCAGGGGCGACGGAGACGATACGCAGTATTTT
TRBD2 TRBJ2-3 - TRBV11-2 CASSFAGGRAPDTQYF TGTGCCAGCAGCTTTGCCGGCGGGAGGGCCCCAGATACGCAGTATTTT
TRBD1 TRBJ1-2 - TRBV5-1 CASSLAGQVNYGYTF TGCGCCAGCAGCTTGGCGGGACAGGTTAACTATGGCTACACCTTC
- TRBJ1-1 - TRBV5-1 CASSLGVGAEAFF TGCGCCAGCAGTCTAGGGGTTGGGGCGGAAGCTTTCTTT
TRBD2 TRBJ2-2 - TRBV19 CASSPSSGRVKGGELFF TGTGCCAGTAGCCCCTCTAGCGGGAGGGTAAAGGGCGGGGAGCTGTTTTTT
TRBD1 TRBJ2-5 - TRBV11-2 CASSLGQGGETQYF TGTGCCAGCAGCTTGGGACAGGGCGGGGAGACCCAGTACTTC
- TRBJ2-3 - TRBV7-9 CASSLQATSTDTQYF TGTGCCAGCAGCTTACAAGCGACTAGCACAGATACGCAGTATTTT
- TRBJ2-6 once TRBV5-4 CASSGGLISGANVLTF TGTGCCAGCAGCGGGGGACTGATCTCTGGGGCCAACGTCCTGACTTTC
TRBD1 TRBJ1-3 - TRBV6-5 CASSTDRIPGNTIYF TGTGCCAGCAGCACGGACAGGATCCCTGGAAACACCATATATTTT
- TRBJ1-1 - TRBV11-2 CASSTRQAGGTEAFF TGTGCCAGCAGTACCAGACAGGCGGGGGGGACTGAAGCTTTCTTT
TRBD2 TRBJ2-7 - TRBV2 CASSEASRGKGYEQYF TGTGCCAGCAGTGAGGCCTCGCGGGGGAAGGGTTACGAGCAGTACTTC